The 20 T cell receptor beta chains presented below share a single source sample, sequenced in a study of blood T cell repertoires in COVID-19. Libraries were prepared by immunoSEQ multiplex PCR; TCRdb keeps only in-frame clonotypes and omits some of them. The table shows approximately 500,000 clones, with 70% to 90% occurring only once. The sample was peripheral blood. These receptors all come from a woman between 50 and 59 years old with COVID-19, enrolled during active disease.

The chain recombines TRBV19 with TRBJ1-4; D uncertain. The CDR3 has 14 amino acids. Looked up from germline, CDR1 is LNHDA and CDR2 is SQIVND (reference sequence). Trimming shortened V by 5 bases and J by 4 bases, and 11 bases separated the two germline ends. CDR3 in DNA: TGTGCCAGTAGTTCACTTGGGAGTAATGAAAAACTGTTTTTT. Its protein product is CASSSLGSNEKLFF.

This clone was found once. Other DNA variants within this sample encode the same CDR3. J is TRBJ1-1 and V is TRBV9; D is uncertain. The CDR3 is made up of 13 amino acids. V lost 0 bases and J 0 bases, leaving 3 bases between the germline ends. The germline CDR1 and CDR2 sequences are SGDLS and YYNGEE. This CDR3 is CASSVAVNTEAFF. The CDR3 DNA is TGTGCCAGCAGCGTAGCAGTGAACACTGAAGCTTTCTTT.

The chain recombines TRBV2 with TRBJ1-6; D possibly corresponds to TRBD1 (6 bases). In germline, CDR1 is SNHLY, CDR2 FYNNEI. Between the trimmed V and J ends, which lost 9 bases and 10 bases, there was a span of 10 bases. The CDR3 extends over 11 amino acids. The CDR3 DNA sequence: TGTGCCAGTGGGGGGGGCTCACCCCTCCACTTT. Translated, it gives CASGGGSPLHF.

The rearrangement joins TRBV7-9 to TRBJ1-2, with D possibly TRBD1 on 5 matching bases. V shed 1 base and J shed 3 bases, with 12 bases lying between them. The germline V gene encodes CDR1 SEHNR and CDR2 FQNEAQ (reference sequence). The CDR3 covers 15 residues. DNA of the CDR3: TGTGCCAGCAGCTTAGATAGACTGGGGCACTATGGCTACACCTTC. It yields the protein CASSLDRLGHYGYTF.

The chain combines TRBV11-2 with TRBJ1-1, with D perhaps TRBD1 (5 bases). The V and J ends lost 6 bases and 0 bases respectively, with 11 bases between them. CDR1 is SGHAT, CDR2 FQNNGV, per germline. The CDR3 runs 14 residues. The CDR3 nucleotides are TGTGCCAGCAGAATGACAGTTATGAACACTGAAGCTTTCTTT. Translation gives CASRMTVMNTEAFF.

The chain carries TRBV13 and TRBJ2-1; D may be TRBD2 (5 bases). Germline lookup yields CDR1 PRHDT and CDR2 FYEKMQ (reference sequence). This CDR3 has 14 residues. V was cut by 11 bases and J by 6 bases, with 20 bases left in between. This CDR3 is CASKSRTLFNEQFF. CDR3 coding DNA: TGTGCCTCAAAGTCAAGGACTCTCTTCAATGAGCAGTTCTTC.

In this sample, this clone turned up once. The gene calls are TRBV2 and TRBJ2-5; TRBD2 matches at 15 bases. Per germline, CDR1 SNHLY and CDR2 FYNNEI. The CDR3 length is 15 residues. V lost 6 bases, J lost 2 bases, and 1 base stayed unmatched. The CDR3 nucleotides read TGTGCCAGCAGAGGGACTAGCGGGGGGCAAGAGACCCAGTACTTC. Its translation: CASRGTSGGQETQYF.

The chain couples TRBV9 to TRBJ1-2; 7 bases agree with TRBD1. The CDR3 is 14 residues long. Germline V CDR1 and CDR2: SGDLS, YYNGEE. After removal of 1 base from V and 4 bases from J, the junction contained 4 bases not matched to a gene. The CDR3 coding sequence is TGTGCCAGCAGCGTAACGACAGGGATCTATGGCTACACCTTC. Its protein product is CASSVTTGIYGYTF. Together with reference TRBV9 and TRBJ1-2, the CDR3 gives the full variable domain: DSGVTQTPKHLITATGQRVTLRCSPRSGDLSVYWYQQSLDQGLQFLIQYYNGEERAKGNILERFSAQQFPDLHSELNLSSLELGDSALYFCASSVTTGIYGYTFGSGTRLTVV.

The gene calls are TRBV11-1 and TRBJ2-7; D may be TRBD1 (6 bases). The V and J ends lost 5 bases and 2 bases respectively, with 19 bases between them. CDR3 length: 16 amino acids. Per the germline V gene, CDR1 is SGHAT and CDR2 is FQDESV (reference sequence). CDR3 sequence (DNA): TGTGCCAGCAGCCCTTTAGGGGGTACTATTACCTACGAGCAGTACTTC. This encodes CASSPLGGTITYEQYF.

The chain couples TRBV29-1 to TRBJ1-1, with 7 bases matching TRBD1. The CDR3 is made up of 12 amino acids. Germline values: CDR1 SQVTM, CDR2 ANQGSEA. The DNA for the CDR3 is TGCGCCCGAACAGGGGCGAACACTGAAGCTTTCTTT. It specifies CARTGANTEAFF.

The chain recombines TRBV7-3 with TRBJ2-3; maybe TRBD1 (6 bases). Germline V gene sequence: CDR1 SGHTA, CDR2 FQGTGA. CDR3 length equals 15 residues. Between the trimmed V and J ends, which lost 5 bases and 5 bases, there was a span of 17 bases. The CDR3 coding sequence is TGTGCCAGCAGCCCCCGTTCAGGGGCCAGAGATACGCAGTATTTT. Amino acid sequence: CASSPRSGARDTQYF.

The chain employs TRBV7-2 and TRBJ2-7, with 8 nucleotides matching TRBD1. Germline trimming cut 2 bases from V and 6 bases from J; bases unmatched to any gene: 3. The germline V gene encodes CDR1 SGHTA and CDR2 FQGNSA. The CDR3 is 13 residues long. CDR3: CASSLRTGFEQYF. The CDR3 bases are TGTGCCAGCAGCTTACGGACAGGGTTCGAGCAGTACTTC.

The chain couples TRBV24-1 to TRBJ2-7; D possibly corresponds to TRBD1 (5 bases). V shed 2 bases and J shed 6 bases, with 10 bases lying between them. The CDR3 contains 13 residues. In germline, CDR1 is KGHDR, CDR2 SFDVKD. CDR3 in DNA: TGTGCCACCAGTGATTCTCAGGGTCTCGAGCAGTACTTC. Translated, it gives CATSDSQGLEQYF.

This chain links TRBV6-1 with TRBJ2-7; possible D gene TRBD2, 5 bases. The germline V gene has CDR1 MNHNS and CDR2 SASEGT. V was trimmed by 3 bases and J by 3 bases, leaving 6 bases between them. The CDR3 spans 12 residues. For the CDR3, the DNA is TGTGCCAGCAGTGAGGGAGTCTACGAGCAGTACTTC. Translated, it gives CASSEGVYEQYF.

The chain couples TRBV13 to TRBJ1-1; 9 nucleotides line up with TRBD1. This CDR3 contains 14 residues. V was clipped by 3 bases and J by 4 bases; unmatched bases: 3. CDR1 is PRHDT and CDR2 is FYEKMQ in the germline V gene (reference sequence). The CDR3 bases are TGTGCCAGCAGCTTCGGGACAGGGATCACTGAAGCTTTCTTT. This translates into CASSFGTGITEAFF. Variable domain in full (rest from reference TRBV13 and TRBJ1-1): AAGVIQSPRHLIKEKRETATLKCYPIPRHDTVYWYQQGPGQDPQFLISFYEKMQSDKGSIPDRFSAQQFSDYHSELNMSSLELGDSALYFCASSFGTGITEAFFGQGTRLTVV.

J is TRBJ1-2 and V is TRBV28; 8 nucleotides line up with TRBD1. Germline lookup yields CDR1 MDHEN and CDR2 SYDVKM. This CDR3 region has 16 residues. V lost 5 bases, J lost 3 bases, and 11 bases stayed unmatched. In DNA form, the CDR3 reads TGTGCCAGCAGTGCGACCCTCAGGGGGCGCGACTATGGCTACACCTTC. Amino acids: CASSATLRGRDYGYTF.

The chain has TRBV27 and TRBJ2-3; TRBD2 agrees at 14 bases. The CDR3 is 16 amino acids. The V segment lost 6 bases and the J segment 6 bases; nucleotides outside the gene matches: 8. CDR1 and CDR2 from the germline V gene are MNHEY and SMNVEV (reference sequence). The CDR3 loop reads CASSTTSGGALDTQYF. The CDR3 DNA sequence: TGTGCCAGCAGCACGACTAGCGGGGGGGCCTTGGATACGCAGTATTTT.

The chain links TRBV10-2 to TRBJ1-2; maybe TRBD1 (5 bases). Trimming left V 6 bases short and J 5 bases short, with 19 bases between. The CDR3 runs 15 residues. Germline lookup yields CDR1 WSHSY and CDR2 SAAADI. The CDR3, as DNA: TGCGCCAGCAGCCTCGACAGAACCTTGGGTTATGGCTACACCTTC. It encodes CASSLDRTLGYGYTF.

The chain combines TRBV6-5 with TRBJ1-1; D remains unclear. The V and J ends lost 2 bases and 3 bases respectively, with 7 bases between them. Looked up from germline, CDR1 is MNHEY and CDR2 is SVGAGI. This CDR3 has 13 amino acids. The CDR3 sequence is CASSYVIHTEAFF. As DNA, the CDR3 is TGTGCCAGCAGTTACGTCATCCACACTGAAGCTTTCTTT.

Here the CDR3 DNA reads TGTGCCACAAGACAGGGTCTTAACTATGGCTACACCTTC. Translation: CATRQGLNYGYTF. The chain links TRBV10-3 to TRBJ1-2; TRBD1 matches at 7 bases. The CDR3 is 13 amino acids. Looked up from germline, CDR1 is ENHRY and CDR2 is SYGVKD. The V segment lost 10 bases and the J segment 1 base; nucleotides outside the gene matches: 6.